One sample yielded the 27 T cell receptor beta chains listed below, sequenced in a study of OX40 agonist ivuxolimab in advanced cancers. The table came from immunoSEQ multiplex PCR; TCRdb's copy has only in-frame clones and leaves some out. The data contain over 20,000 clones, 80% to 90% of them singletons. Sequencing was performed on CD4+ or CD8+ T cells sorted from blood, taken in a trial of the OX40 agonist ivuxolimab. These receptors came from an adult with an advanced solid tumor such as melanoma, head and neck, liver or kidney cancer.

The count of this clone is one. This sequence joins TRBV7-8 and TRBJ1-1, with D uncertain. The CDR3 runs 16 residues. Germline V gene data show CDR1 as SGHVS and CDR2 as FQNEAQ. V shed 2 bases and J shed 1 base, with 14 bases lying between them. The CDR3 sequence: CASSLMVGEGNTEAFF. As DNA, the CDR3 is TGTGCCAGCAGCTTAATGGTCGGGGAGGGGAACACTGAAGCTTTCTTT.

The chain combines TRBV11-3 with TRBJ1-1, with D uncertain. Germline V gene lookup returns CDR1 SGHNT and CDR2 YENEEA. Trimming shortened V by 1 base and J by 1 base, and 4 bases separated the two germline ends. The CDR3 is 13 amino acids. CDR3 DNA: TGTGCCAGCAGCTTAGGACAGAACACTGAAGCTTTCTTT. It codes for CASSLGQNTEAFF. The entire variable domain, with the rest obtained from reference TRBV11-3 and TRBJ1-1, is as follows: EAGVVQSPRYKIIEKKQPVAFWCNPISGHNTLYWYLQNLGQGPELLIRYENEEAVDDSQLPKDRFSAERLKGVDSTLKIQPAELGDSAVYLCASSLGQNTEAFFGQGTRLTVV.

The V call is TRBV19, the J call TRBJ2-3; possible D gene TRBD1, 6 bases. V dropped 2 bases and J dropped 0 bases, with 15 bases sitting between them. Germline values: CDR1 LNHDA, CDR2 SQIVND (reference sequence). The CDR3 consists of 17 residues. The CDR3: CASSIWWGPTSTDTQYF. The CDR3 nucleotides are TGTGCCAGTAGTATATGGTGGGGGCCAACTAGCACAGATACGCAGTATTTT.

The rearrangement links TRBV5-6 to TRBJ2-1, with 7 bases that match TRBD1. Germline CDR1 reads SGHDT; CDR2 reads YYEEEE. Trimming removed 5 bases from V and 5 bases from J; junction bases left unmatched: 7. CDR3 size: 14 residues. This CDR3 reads CASRDEQGNNEQFF. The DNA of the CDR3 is TGTGCCAGCAGGGATGAACAGGGGAACAATGAGCAGTTCTTC.

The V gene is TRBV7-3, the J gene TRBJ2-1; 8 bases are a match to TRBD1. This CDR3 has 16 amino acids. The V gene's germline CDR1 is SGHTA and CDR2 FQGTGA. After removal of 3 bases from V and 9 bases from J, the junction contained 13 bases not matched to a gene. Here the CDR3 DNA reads TGTGCCAGCAGCTTTACCGGGACAGGCCCATCGAGTGAGCAGTTCTTC. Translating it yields CASSFTGTGPSSEQFF.

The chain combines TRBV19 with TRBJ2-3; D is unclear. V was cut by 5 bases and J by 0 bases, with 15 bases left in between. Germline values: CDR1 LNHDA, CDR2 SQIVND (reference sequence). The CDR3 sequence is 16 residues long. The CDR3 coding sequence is TGTGCCAGTAGTGCCAAGGAAGAAGTGAGCACAGATACGCAGTATTTT. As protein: CASSAKEEVSTDTQYF.

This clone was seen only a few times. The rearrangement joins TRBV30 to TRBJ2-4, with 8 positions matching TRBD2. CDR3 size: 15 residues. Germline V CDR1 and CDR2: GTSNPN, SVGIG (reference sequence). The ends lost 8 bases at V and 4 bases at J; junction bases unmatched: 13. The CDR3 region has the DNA TGTGCCACCAACCTTCGGGGGGGACATAAAAACATTCAGTACTTC. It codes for CATNLRGGHKNIQYF. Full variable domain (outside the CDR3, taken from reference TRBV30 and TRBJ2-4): SQTIHQWPATLVQPVGSPLSLECTVEGTSNPNLYWYRQAAGRGLQLLFYSVGIGQISSEVPQNLSASRPQDRQFILSSKKLLLSDSGFYLCATNLRGGHKNIQYFGAGTRLSVL.

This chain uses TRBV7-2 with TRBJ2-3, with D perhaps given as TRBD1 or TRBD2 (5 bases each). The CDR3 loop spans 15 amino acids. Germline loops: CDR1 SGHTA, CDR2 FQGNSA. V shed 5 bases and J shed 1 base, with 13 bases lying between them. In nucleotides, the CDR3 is TGTGCCAGCAGCGAGGGGCCATGGGGCACAGATACGCAGTATTTT. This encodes CASSEGPWGTDTQYF.

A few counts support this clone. In DNA form, the CDR3 reads TGTGCCAGCAGCCCCCGGATGAGAGATACGCAGTATTTT. Amino acid sequence: CASSPRMRDTQYF. The chain combines TRBV7-3 with TRBJ2-3; D remains ambiguous. Germline assignment: CDR1 SGHTA and CDR2 FQGTGA. Between the trimmed V and J ends, which lost 5 bases and 5 bases, there was a span of 11 bases. The CDR3 has 13 residues. Using reference TRBV7-3 and TRBJ2-3 for the parts outside the CDR3, the full variable domain is GAGVSQTPSNKVTEKGKYVELRCDPISGHTALYWYRQSLGQGPEFLIYFQGTGAADDSGLPNDRFFAVRPEGSVSTLKIQRTERGDSAVYLCASSPRMRDTQYFGPGTRLTVL.

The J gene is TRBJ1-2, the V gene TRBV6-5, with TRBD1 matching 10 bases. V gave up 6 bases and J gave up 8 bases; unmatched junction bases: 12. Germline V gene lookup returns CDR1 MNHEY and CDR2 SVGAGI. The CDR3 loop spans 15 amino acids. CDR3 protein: CASRKGLTGGHGYTF. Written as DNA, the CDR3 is TGTGCCAGCAGAAAGGGGCTGACAGGGGGCCACGGCTACACCTTC.

The CDR3 nucleotides read TGTGCCAGCTACTCCGGACAACAATGGGACACTGAAGCTTTCTTT. This translates into CASYSGQQWDTEAFF. V is TRBV2 and J is TRBJ1-1, with a tentative D call TRBD1 (5 bases). CDR1 and CDR2 (germline): SNHLY, FYNNEI. The V gene lost 8 bases and the J gene lost 3 bases, with 19 bases spanning the gap. CDR3 length: 15 residues.

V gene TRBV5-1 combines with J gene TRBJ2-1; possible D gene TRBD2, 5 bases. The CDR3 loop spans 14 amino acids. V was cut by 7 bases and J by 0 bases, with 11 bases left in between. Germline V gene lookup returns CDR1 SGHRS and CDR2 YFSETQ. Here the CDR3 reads CASGAADSYNEQFF. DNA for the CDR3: TGCGCCAGCGGAGCAGCGGACTCCTACAATGAGCAGTTCTTC.

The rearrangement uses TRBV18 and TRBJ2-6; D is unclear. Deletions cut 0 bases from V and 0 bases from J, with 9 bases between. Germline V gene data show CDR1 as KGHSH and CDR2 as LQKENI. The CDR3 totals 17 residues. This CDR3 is CASSPPVLSSGANVLTF. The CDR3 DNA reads TGTGCCAGCTCACCACCGGTCCTGAGCTCTGGGGCCAACGTCCTGACTTTC.

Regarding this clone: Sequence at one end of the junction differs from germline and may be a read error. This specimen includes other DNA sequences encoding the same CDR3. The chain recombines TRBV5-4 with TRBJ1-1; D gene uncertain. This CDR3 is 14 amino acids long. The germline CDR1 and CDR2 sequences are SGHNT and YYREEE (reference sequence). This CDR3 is CASSHMGIHNEAFF. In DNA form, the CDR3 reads TGCGCCAGCAGCCATATGGGGATCCATAATGAAGCTTTCTTT. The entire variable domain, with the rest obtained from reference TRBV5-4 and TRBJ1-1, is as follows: ETGVTQSPTHLIKTRGQQVTLRCSSQSGHNTVSWYQQALGQGPQFIFQYYREEENGRGNFPPRFSGLQFPNYSSELNVNALELDDSALYLCASSHMGIHNEAFFGQGTRLTVV.

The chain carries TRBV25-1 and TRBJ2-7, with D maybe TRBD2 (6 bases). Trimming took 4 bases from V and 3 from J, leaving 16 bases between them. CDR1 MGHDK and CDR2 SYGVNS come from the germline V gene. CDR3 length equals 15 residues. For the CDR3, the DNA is TGTGCCAGCAGTGGGAGGGGCAGAAGTAACTACGAGCAGTACTTC. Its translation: CASSGRGRSNYEQYF.

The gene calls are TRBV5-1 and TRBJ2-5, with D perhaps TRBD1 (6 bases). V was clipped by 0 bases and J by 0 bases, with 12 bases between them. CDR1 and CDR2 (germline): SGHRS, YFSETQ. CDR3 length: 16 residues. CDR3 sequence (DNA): TGCGCCAGCAGCTTGGGACAGGTGCGGGACCAAGAGACCCAGTACTTC. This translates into CASSLGQVRDQETQYF. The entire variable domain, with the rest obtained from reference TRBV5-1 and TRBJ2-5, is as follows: KAGVTQTPRYLIKTRGQQVTLSCSPISGHRSVSWYQQTPGQGLQFLFEYFSETQRNKGNFPGRFSGRQFSNSRSEMNVSTLELGDSALYLCASSLGQVRDQETQYFGPGTRLLVL.

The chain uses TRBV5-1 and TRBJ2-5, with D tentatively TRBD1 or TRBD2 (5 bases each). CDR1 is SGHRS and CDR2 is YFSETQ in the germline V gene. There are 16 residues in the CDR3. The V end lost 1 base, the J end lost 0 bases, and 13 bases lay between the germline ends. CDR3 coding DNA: TGCGCCAGCAGCTTGAGTAGCGAGGGGCACCAAGAGACCCAGTACTTC. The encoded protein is CASSLSSEGHQETQYF.

CDR3 in DNA: TGCGCCAGCAGCGCGAACGGCAGAAACACTGAAGCTTTCTTT. As protein: CASSANGRNTEAFF. The chain is built from TRBV5-1 and TRBJ1-1; D not resolved. This CDR3 spans 14 amino acids. The V gene lost 4 bases and the J gene lost 2 bases, with 12 bases spanning the gap. Germline values: CDR1 SGHRS, CDR2 YFSETQ.

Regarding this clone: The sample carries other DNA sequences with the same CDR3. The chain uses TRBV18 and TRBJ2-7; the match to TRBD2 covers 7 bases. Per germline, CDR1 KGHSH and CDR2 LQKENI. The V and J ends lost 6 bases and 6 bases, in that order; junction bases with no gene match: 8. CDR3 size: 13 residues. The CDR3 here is CASSPPGRGEQYF. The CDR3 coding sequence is TGTGCCAGCTCGCCCCCAGGGAGGGGCGAGCAGTACTTC.

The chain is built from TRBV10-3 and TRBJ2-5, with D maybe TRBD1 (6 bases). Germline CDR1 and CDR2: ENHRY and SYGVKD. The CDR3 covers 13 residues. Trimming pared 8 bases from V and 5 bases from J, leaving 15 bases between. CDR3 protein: CAIQQGWGETQYF. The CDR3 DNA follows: TGTGCCATCCAACAGGGTTGGGGTGAGACCCAGTACTTC.

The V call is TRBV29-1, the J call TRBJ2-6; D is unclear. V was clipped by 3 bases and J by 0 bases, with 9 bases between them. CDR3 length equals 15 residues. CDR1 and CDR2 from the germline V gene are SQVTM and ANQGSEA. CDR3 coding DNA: TGCAGCGTTGAGGCGGTGAGCTCTGGGGCCAACGTCCTGACTTTC. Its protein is CSVEAVSSGANVLTF.

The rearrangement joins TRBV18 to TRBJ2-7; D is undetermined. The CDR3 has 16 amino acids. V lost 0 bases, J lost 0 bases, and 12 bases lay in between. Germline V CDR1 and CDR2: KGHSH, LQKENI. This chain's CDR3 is CASSPPPSRSSYEQYF. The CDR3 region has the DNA TGTGCCAGCTCACCACCGCCTTCGCGGAGCTCCTACGAGCAGTACTTC.

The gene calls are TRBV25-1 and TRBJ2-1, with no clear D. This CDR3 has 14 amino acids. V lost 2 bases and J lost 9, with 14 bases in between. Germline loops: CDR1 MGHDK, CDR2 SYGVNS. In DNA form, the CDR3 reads TGTGCCAGCAGTGAAAATGGTCCCATAACTGAGCAGTTCTTC. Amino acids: CASSENGPITEQFF.

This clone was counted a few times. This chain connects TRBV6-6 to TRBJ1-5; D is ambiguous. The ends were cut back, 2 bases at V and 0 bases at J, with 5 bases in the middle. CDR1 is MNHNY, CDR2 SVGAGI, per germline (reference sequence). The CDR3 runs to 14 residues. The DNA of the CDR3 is TGTGCCAGCAGTTACCCAGGTAGCAATCAGCCCCAGCATTTT. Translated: CASSYPGSNQPQHF.

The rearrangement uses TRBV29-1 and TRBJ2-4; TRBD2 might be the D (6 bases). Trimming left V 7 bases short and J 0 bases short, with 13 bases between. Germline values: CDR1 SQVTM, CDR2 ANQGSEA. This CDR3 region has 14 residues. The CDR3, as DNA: TGCAGCGCCCAGCCGGGAGTAGCCAAAAACATTCAGTACTTC. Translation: CSAQPGVAKNIQYF. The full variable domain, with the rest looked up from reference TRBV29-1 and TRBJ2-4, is SAVISQKPSRDICQRGTSLTIQCQVDSQVTMMFWYRQQPGQSLTLIATANQGSEATYESGFVIDKFPISRPNLTFSTLTVSNMSPEDSSIYLCSAQPGVAKNIQYFGAGTRLSVL.

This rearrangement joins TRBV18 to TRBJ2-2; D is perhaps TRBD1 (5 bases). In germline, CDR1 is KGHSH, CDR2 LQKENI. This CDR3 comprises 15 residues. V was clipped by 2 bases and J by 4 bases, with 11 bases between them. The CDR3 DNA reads TGTGCCAGCTCACCAGCGACAGCCATCACCGGGGAGCTGTTTTTT. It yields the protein CASSPATAITGELFF. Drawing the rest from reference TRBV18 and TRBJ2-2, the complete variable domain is NAGVMQNPRHLVRRRGQEARLRCSPMKGHSHVYWYRQLPEEGLKFMVYLQKENIIDESGMPKERFSAEFPKEGPSILRIQQVVRGDSAAYFCASSPATAITGELFFGEGSRLTVL.

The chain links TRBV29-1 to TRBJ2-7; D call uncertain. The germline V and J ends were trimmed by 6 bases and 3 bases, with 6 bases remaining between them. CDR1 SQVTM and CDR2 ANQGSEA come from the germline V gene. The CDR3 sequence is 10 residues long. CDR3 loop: CSVQDYEQYF. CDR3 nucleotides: TGCAGCGTGCAGGACTACGAGCAGTACTTC.